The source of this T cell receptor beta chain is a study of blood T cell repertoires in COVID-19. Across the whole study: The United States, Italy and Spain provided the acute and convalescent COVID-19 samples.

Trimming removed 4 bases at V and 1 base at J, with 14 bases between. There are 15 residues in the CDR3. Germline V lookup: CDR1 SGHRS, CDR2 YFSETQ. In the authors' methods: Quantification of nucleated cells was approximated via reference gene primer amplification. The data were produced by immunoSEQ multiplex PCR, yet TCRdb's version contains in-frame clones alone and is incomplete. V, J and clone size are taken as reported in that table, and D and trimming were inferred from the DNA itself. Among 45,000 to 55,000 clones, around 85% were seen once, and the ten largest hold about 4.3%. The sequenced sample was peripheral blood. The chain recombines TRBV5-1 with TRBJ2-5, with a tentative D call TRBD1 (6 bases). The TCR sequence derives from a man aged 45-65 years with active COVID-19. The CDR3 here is CASSASTGIQETQYF. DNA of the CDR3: TGCGCCAGCAGCGCCTCTACAGGGATCCAAGAGACCCAGTACTTC.